This record covers a single TCR beta chain. The data were taken from a study of blood T cell repertoires in COVID-19. At the level of the study: Sources were T cells, B-cell-depleted T cells, or PBMCs; the material itself was cDNA or gDNA.

Trimming removed 5 bases at V and 5 bases at J, with 7 bases between. The CDR3 consists of 12 residues. Germline CDR1 and CDR2: MNHEY and SVGAGI. The data were produced by immunoSEQ multiplex PCR, yet TCRdb's version contains in-frame clones alone and is incomplete. The data hold 250,000 to 350,000 clones, with around 82% observed a single time. The chain uses TRBV6-5 and TRBJ1-5; D may be TRBD1 (5 bases). The TCR was taken from a woman aged 50 to 60 with acute or convalescent COVID-19. What was sequenced was peripheral blood. The CDR3 here is CASSTTDQPQHF. CDR3 DNA: TGTGCCAGCAGTACGACAGATCAGCCCCAGCATTTT.